Listed below are T cell receptor beta chains from one sample, sequenced in a study of blood T cell repertoires in COVID-19. The repertoire was sequenced with immunoSEQ multiplex PCR; TCRdb's copy has only in-frame clones and lacks some. The sample includes about 110,000 clones, roughly 70% of them seen just once. The sequencing input was peripheral blood. The receptor set was obtained from a woman in her thirties or forties with acute or convalescent COVID-19. CDR3s include the opening cysteine and the closing phenylalanine or tryptophan. Fields, in order: V gene, J gene, D gene, clone size, CDR3 DNA, CDR3 protein. The D gene is left open where the match is weak. Size is stated for part of the rows, as once, few or many counts, or as a class when the clone is expanded.

v_call: TRBV28
j_call: TRBJ1-1
d_call: TRBD1
clone_size: .
cdr3_nt: TGTGCCAGCAGGGGACAGGCGAACACTGAAGCTTTCTTT
cdr3_aa: CASRGQANTEAFF

v_call: TRBV9
j_call: TRBJ2-7
d_call: TRBD1
clone_size: .
cdr3_nt: TGTGCCAGCAGCGTTTCACAGGGGACCTACGAGCAGTACTTC
cdr3_aa: CASSVSQGTYEQYF

v_call: TRBV6-5
j_call: TRBJ1-1
d_call: TRBD1
clone_size: .
cdr3_nt: TGTGCCAGCAGACCTACCGGGACAGGGAGCACTGAAGCTTTCTTT
cdr3_aa: CASRPTGTGSTEAFF

v_call: TRBV13
j_call: TRBJ2-3
d_call: TRBD2
clone_size: .
cdr3_nt: TGTGCCAGCAGCTTATGGCGGGGGGGCCTCACAGATACGCAGTATTTT
cdr3_aa: CASSLWRGGLTDTQYF

v_call: TRBV30
j_call: TRBJ1-4
d_call: .
clone_size: few
cdr3_nt: TGTGCCTGGAGTCAAGGGGGTGGTAATGAAAAACTGTTTTTT
cdr3_aa: CAWSQGGGNEKLFF

v_call: TRBV19
j_call: TRBJ2-5
d_call: .
clone_size: once
cdr3_nt: TGTGCCAGTAGTATTGGACGACAGGGACTAGAGACCCAGTACTTC
cdr3_aa: CASSIGRQGLETQYF

v_call: TRBV5-1
j_call: TRBJ2-5
d_call: .
clone_size: .
cdr3_nt: TGCGCCAGCAGCTTGGTCGGCGGGGGCTATAACGGGGAGACCCAGTACTTC
cdr3_aa: CASSLVGGGYNGETQYF

v_call: TRBV20-1
j_call: TRBJ1-4
d_call: .
clone_size: .
cdr3_nt: TGCAGTGCTAGTCCGGGGGGCGCCGGTGGAGAAAAACTGTTTTTT
cdr3_aa: CSASPGGAGGEKLFF

v_call: TRBV6-2/TRBV6-3
j_call: TRBJ1-5
d_call: .
clone_size: .
cdr3_nt: TGTGCCAGCAGCCCCTGGGACATCGATAGCAATCAGCCCCAGCATTTT
cdr3_aa: CASSPWDIDSNQPQHF

v_call: TRBV9
j_call: TRBJ2-3
d_call: TRBD2
clone_size: .
cdr3_nt: TGTGCCAGCAGCCCTAGCGGGGGGGCCCCAGATACGCAGTATTTT
cdr3_aa: CASSPSGGAPDTQYF

v_call: TRBV9
j_call: TRBJ2-1
d_call: TRBD2
clone_size: .
cdr3_nt: TGTGCCAGCAGCCCAAGGACTAGCGGGGGAGTATACAATGAGCAGTTCTTC
cdr3_aa: CASSPRTSGGVYNEQFF

v_call: TRBV28
j_call: TRBJ1-4
d_call: .
clone_size: .
cdr3_nt: TGTGCCAGCAGGCCTTCAGGAGGGACTAATGAAAAACTGTTTTTT
cdr3_aa: CASRPSGGTNEKLFF

v_call: TRBV6-1
j_call: TRBJ1-2
d_call: .
clone_size: .
cdr3_nt: TGTGCCAGCAGTGAAGCGTCCAGGTATGGCTACACCTTC
cdr3_aa: CASSEASRYGYTF

v_call: TRBV19
j_call: TRBJ1-2
d_call: .
clone_size: few
cdr3_nt: TGTGCCACCTACGACAGTCTCTATGGCTACACCTTC
cdr3_aa: CATYDSLYGYTF

v_call: TRBV27
j_call: TRBJ1-5
d_call: TRBD1
clone_size: many
cdr3_nt: TGTGCCAGCAGTGGGGACAGTTCAGTTCAGCCCCAGCATTTT
cdr3_aa: CASSGDSSVQPQHF

v_call: TRBV10-3
j_call: TRBJ2-1
d_call: .
clone_size: .
cdr3_nt: TGTGCCATCAATCGCGGACAGAGCTCCTACAATGAGCAGTTCTTC
cdr3_aa: CAINRGQSSYNEQFF

v_call: TRBV19
j_call: TRBJ1-4
d_call: TRBD1
clone_size: .
cdr3_nt: TGTGCCAGTTCGAACAGGGGGCGTGAAGAAAAACTGTTTTTT
cdr3_aa: CASSNRGREEKLFF

v_call: TRBV5-1
j_call: TRBJ2-2
d_call: TRBD1
clone_size: .
cdr3_nt: TGCGCCAGCAGCTTGGACAGGGGTGAGACCGGGGAGCTGTTTTTT
cdr3_aa: CASSLDRGETGELFF

v_call: TRBV7-3
j_call: TRBJ2-3
d_call: .
clone_size: .
cdr3_nt: TGTGCCAGCAGCTTAACGAGGGCTAGCGCGGGCGATACGCAGTATTTT
cdr3_aa: CASSLTRASAGDTQYF

v_call: TRBV14
j_call: TRBJ2-2
d_call: .
clone_size: .
cdr3_nt: TGTGCCAGCAGCGACAGCAGCGGGGAGCTGTTTTTT
cdr3_aa: CASSDSSGELFF

v_call: TRBV7-2
j_call: TRBJ2-1
d_call: TRBD2
clone_size: .
cdr3_nt: TGTGCCAGCAGCTTCGGGGGGGACAATGAGCAGTTCTTC
cdr3_aa: CASSFGGDNEQFF

v_call: TRBV7-9
j_call: TRBJ2-7
d_call: TRBD1
clone_size: .
cdr3_nt: TGTGCCAGCAGCCTAAAGGGACAGGGACCCTACGAGCAGTACTTC
cdr3_aa: CASSLKGQGPYEQYF

v_call: TRBV19
j_call: TRBJ2-3
d_call: .
clone_size: .
cdr3_nt: TGTGCCAGTAGCGCCGGGACACAAAATACGCAGTATTTT
cdr3_aa: CASSAGTQNTQYF

v_call: TRBV6-5
j_call: TRBJ2-7
d_call: .
clone_size: .
cdr3_nt: TGTGCCAGCAGTTATGGACGGGGGGCGAGAGAGCAGTACTTC
cdr3_aa: CASSYGRGAREQYF